What follows are 8 T cell receptor beta chains derived from one specimen sequenced in a study of Ad26.COV2.S vaccination and SARS-CoV-2 variants. Data came from immunoSEQ multiplex PCR; TCRdb stores just in-frame clones and leaves some out. The data contain roughly 460,000 clones, about nine tenths of them singletons. Described treatment: 19 received Ad26.COV2.S at low or high dose, single or two shots; about five received placebo; per-sample allocation not given. Sample collection was performed on day 63 after the first vaccine or placebo injection. The sample was peripheral blood, taken in a trial of Ad26.COV2.S vaccine versus placebo. Receptors originate from a person between 18 and 60 years old who received the Ad26.COV2.S COVID-19 vaccine or a placebo.

The rearrangement uses TRBV10-3 and TRBJ2-2; no reliable D call. Deletions cut 3 bases from V and 0 bases from J, with 5 bases between. The V gene's germline CDR1 is ENHRY and CDR2 SYGVKD. CDR3 size: 14 residues. The CDR3 region is CAISERPNTGELFF. The CDR3 region has the DNA TGTGCCATCAGTGAAAGGCCGAACACCGGGGAGCTGTTTTTT.

This clone is a singleton in its sample. The genes are TRBV30 and TRBJ2-1, with TRBD2 matching 7 bases. Trimming removed 4 bases from V and 5 bases from J; junction bases left unmatched: 17. The CDR3 totals 17 residues. The germline gives CDR1 GTSNPN, CDR2 SVGIG (reference sequence). CDR3 DNA sequence: TGTGCCTGGAATTCCCCCGCAGGACTAGGGCCACACAATGAGCAGTTCTTC. Amino acid sequence: CAWNSPAGLGPHNEQFF.

The chain combines TRBV28 with TRBJ1-5, with D unresolved. Trimming cost V 5 bases and J 4 bases, with 12 bases left between them. The germline gives CDR1 MDHEN, CDR2 SYDVKM. CDR3 length: 14 residues. The CDR3 loop is CASSQETPNQPQHF. CDR3 in DNA: TGTGCCAGCAGTCAGGAGACACCTAATCAGCCCCAGCATTTT.

In regard to this clone: An end of the junction differs from the germline gene, which may be a read error. The chain employs TRBV7-2 and TRBJ2-6; 12 bases match TRBD2. There are 18 residues in the CDR3. Germline V gene lookup returns CDR1 SGHTA and CDR2 FQGNSA. As DNA, the CDR3 is TGTGCCCGCAGCCACGGCCTAGCGGGGGGGTATGGGGCCAACGTCCTGACTTTC. It yields the protein CARSHGLAGGYGANVLTF.

The gene calls are TRBV7-9 and TRBJ2-2; TRBD2 matches 7 bases. The CDR3 consists of 16 residues. V shed 3 bases, J shed 6 bases, and the junction held 10 bases outside the gene matches. CDR1 is SEHNR and CDR2 is FQNEAQ in the germline V gene (reference sequence). CDR3 DNA: TGTGCCAGCAGCTTCTATCCGACTAGCTGGCCCGGGGAGCTGTTTTTT. Protein: CASSFYPTSWPGELFF. The full variable domain, rest sourced from reference TRBV7-9 and TRBJ2-2, is DTGVSQNPRHKITKRGQNVTFRCDPISEHNRLYWYRQTLGQGPEFLTYFQNEAQLEKSRLLSDRFSAERPKGSFSTLEIQRTEQGDSAMYLCASSFYPTSWPGELFFGEGSRLTVL.

This chain uses TRBV11-2 with TRBJ1-2; D unresolved. The CDR3 covers 13 residues. Germline V gives CDR1 SGHAT, CDR2 FQNNGV. Trimming left V 0 bases short and J 4 bases short, with 6 bases between. The CDR3 DNA is TGTGCCAGCAGCTTAGATGCCGGCTATGGCTACACCTTC. It codes for CASSLDAGYGYTF.

The chain recombines TRBV29-1 with TRBJ2-7; D is unresolved. This CDR3 spans 12 amino acids. Germline V gene data show CDR1 as SQVTM and CDR2 as ANQGSEA. The V end lost 7 bases, the J end lost 0 bases, and 10 bases lay between the germline ends. The chain's CDR3 is CSAARGSYEQYF. DNA for the CDR3: TGCAGCGCCGCTAGAGGCTCCTACGAGCAGTACTTC.

This chain connects TRBV4-1 to TRBJ2-7; 14 positions agree with TRBD2. Germline trimming cut 3 bases from V and 2 bases from J; bases unmatched to any gene: 3. CDR1 is MGHRA, CDR2 YSYEKL, per germline. The CDR3 length is 16 residues. CDR3 nucleotide sequence: TGCGCCAGCAGCCAGGGACTAGCGGGAGCAACCTACGAGCAGTACTTC. It translates to CASSQGLAGATYEQYF.